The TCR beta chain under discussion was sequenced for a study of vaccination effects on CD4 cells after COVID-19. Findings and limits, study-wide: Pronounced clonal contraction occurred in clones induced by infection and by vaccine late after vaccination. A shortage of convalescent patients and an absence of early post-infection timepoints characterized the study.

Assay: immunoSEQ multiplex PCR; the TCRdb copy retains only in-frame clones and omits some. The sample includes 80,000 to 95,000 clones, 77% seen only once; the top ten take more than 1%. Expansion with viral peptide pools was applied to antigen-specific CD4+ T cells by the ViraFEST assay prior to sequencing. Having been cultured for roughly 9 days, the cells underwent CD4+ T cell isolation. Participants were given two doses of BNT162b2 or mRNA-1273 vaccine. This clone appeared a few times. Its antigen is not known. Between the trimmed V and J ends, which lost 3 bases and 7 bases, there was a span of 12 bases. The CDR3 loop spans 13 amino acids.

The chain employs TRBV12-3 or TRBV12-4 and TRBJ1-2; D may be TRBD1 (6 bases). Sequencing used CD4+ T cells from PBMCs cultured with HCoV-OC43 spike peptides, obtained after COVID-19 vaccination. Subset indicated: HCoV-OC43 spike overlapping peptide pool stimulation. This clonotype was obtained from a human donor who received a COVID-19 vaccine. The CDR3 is CASSFTGRPGYTF. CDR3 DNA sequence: TGTGCCAGCAGTTTTACAGGGCGTCCTGGCTACACCTTC.